Following are 29 T cell receptor beta chains from one sample sequenced in a study of cytomegalovirus exposure and HLA in healthy donors. Amplification used 60 Vbeta primers and 13 Jbeta primers. Clones were sequenced by immunoSEQ multiplex PCR, and TCRdb holds only the in-frame ones, with some missing. The sample has approximately 90,000 clones; 60% to 80% are singletons. The specimen sequenced was PBMCs. The receptors shown here come from a man aged 35 to 55 in good health and CMV-seronegative.

The chain is built from TRBV6-1 and TRBJ2-3, with no clear D. The germline V and J ends were trimmed by 6 bases and 3 bases, with 10 bases remaining between them. CDR1 and CDR2 from the germline V gene are MNHNS and SASEGT. The CDR3 runs to 13 residues. CDR3 in amino acids: CASRPTVTDTQYF. In DNA form, the CDR3 reads TGTGCCAGCAGGCCCACAGTAACAGATACGCAGTATTTT.

The chain is built from TRBV2 and TRBJ2-1; weak D call: TRBD2 (6 bases). The CDR3 is made up of 11 amino acids. Germline CDR1 and CDR2: SNHLY and FYNNEI. The V end lost 10 bases, the J end lost 8 bases, and 12 bases lay between the germline ends. CDR3 sequence reads: CATSTSYEQFF. CDR3 nucleotide sequence: TGTGCCACCTCAACTAGCTATGAGCAGTTCTTC.

The chain uses TRBV7-8 and TRBJ1-2; D possibly corresponds to TRBD1 (5 bases). Trimming cost V 8 bases and J 7 bases, with 23 bases left between them. The CDR3 loop spans 15 amino acids. The germline gives CDR1 SGHVS, CDR2 FQNEAQ. The CDR3 nucleotides read TGTGCCAGCGCATTACCGGTGGGGCGGAGTAGTGGCTACACCTTC. Amino acid sequence: CASALPVGRSSGYTF.

This rearrangement joins TRBV5-1 to TRBJ1-5, with D possibly being TRBD1 (6 bases). The CDR3 runs 15 residues. CDR1 is SGHRS, CDR2 YFSETQ, per germline. Between the trimmed V and J ends, which lost 5 bases and 4 bases, there was a span of 16 bases. CDR3 protein: CASSTRGGPNQPQHF. DNA for the CDR3: TGCGCCAGCAGTACGCGGGGGGGCCCTAATCAGCCCCAGCATTTT.

The gene calls are TRBV27 and TRBJ2-2, with 10 bases fitting TRBD1. There are 17 residues in the CDR3. The germline V gene has CDR1 MNHEY and CDR2 SMNVEV (reference sequence). V shed 6 bases, J shed 5 bases, and the junction held 12 bases outside the gene matches. CDR3 residues: CASSFIDRGRKTGELFF. The CDR3 DNA is TGTGCCAGCAGCTTCATTGACAGGGGGCGTAAAACCGGGGAGCTGTTTTTT.

The chain employs TRBV29-1 and TRBJ1-3; TRBD1 agrees at 12 bases. In germline, CDR1 is SQVTM, CDR2 ANQGSEA. The CDR3 totals 12 residues. Unmatched junction bases numbered 1, after V lost 7 bases and J lost 6 bases. The CDR3 loop is CSAGQGANTIYF. CDR3 bases: TGCAGCGCGGGACAGGGGGCAAACACCATATATTTT.

A single count supports this clone. The chain carries TRBV7-2 and TRBJ2-7; D is unresolved. Germline-derived CDR1 and CDR2 are SGHTA and FQGNSA. Trimming pared 1 base from V and 6 bases from J, leaving 10 bases between. This CDR3 is built from 13 residues. CDR3 DNA: TGTGCCAGCAGCTTAGTTTCCGTGGCCGAGCAGTACTTC. Translating gives CASSLVSVAEQYF.

The chain recombines TRBV7-9 with TRBJ1-2; D possibly corresponds to TRBD1 (6 bases). CDR1 is SEHNR and CDR2 is FQNEAQ in the germline V gene (reference sequence). This CDR3 region has 16 residues. The V end lost 4 bases, the J end lost 6 bases, and 21 bases lay between the germline ends. The CDR3 spells CASSSPSRDTLNGYTF. The CDR3 nucleotides read TGTGCCAGCAGCTCACCCTCCAGGGACACCCTGAATGGCTACACCTTC.

J is TRBJ1-1 and V is TRBV5-4; unclear D gene. V was trimmed by 2 bases and J by 4 bases, leaving 9 bases between them. In germline, CDR1 is SGHNT, CDR2 YYREEE (reference sequence). CDR3 size: 13 residues. CDR3 region: CASSLREGTEAFF. In DNA, the CDR3 is TGTGCCAGCAGCTTACGGGAAGGCACTGAAGCTTTCTTT.

A remark on this clone: This sample also contains other DNA sequences that code for the same CDR3. V and J are TRBV30 and TRBJ2-7; possibly TRBD2 for D (6 bases). V was trimmed by 1 base and J by 9 bases, leaving 10 bases between them. The V gene's germline CDR1 is GTSNPN and CDR2 SVGIG (reference sequence). The CDR3 has 11 residues. The CDR3 is CAWSAGEAQYF. In DNA, the CDR3 is TGTGCCTGGAGTGCGGGGGAAGCGCAGTACTTC. The entire variable domain, with the rest obtained from reference TRBV30 and TRBJ2-7, is as follows: SQTIHQWPATLVQPVGSPLSLECTVEGTSNPNLYWYRQAAGRGLQLLFYSVGIGQISSEVPQNLSASRPQDRQFILSSKKLLLSDSGFYLCAWSAGEAQYFGPGTRLTVT.

The chain carries TRBV5-4 and TRBJ1-1; 9 bases match TRBD1. V shed 4 bases, J shed 5 bases, and the junction held 6 bases outside the gene matches. This CDR3 spans 14 amino acids. Germline V CDR1 and CDR2: SGHNT, YYREEE (reference sequence). CDR3 residues: CASSPRDRVTEAFF. The CDR3 nucleotides read TGTGCCAGCAGCCCCCGGGACAGGGTTACTGAAGCTTTCTTT.

In its sample, this clone was seen a few times. The chain uses TRBV7-2 and TRBJ1-3; D gene unclear. The V gene lost 5 bases and the J gene lost 4 bases, with 15 bases spanning the gap. Germline assignment: CDR1 SGHTA and CDR2 FQGNSA. The CDR3 covers 15 residues. CDR3 in DNA: TGTGCCAGCAGCCAAGGAGGAGGGCCAGGAAACACCATATATTTT. Protein: CASSQGGGPGNTIYF.

The chain has TRBV7-3 and TRBJ1-1; D perhaps matches TRBD1 (5 bases). Germline V lookup: CDR1 SGHTA, CDR2 FQGTGA. Trimming removed 6 bases from V and 1 base from J, with 6 bases in between. CDR3 length: 12 residues. The CDR3 DNA follows: TGTGCCAGCAGAGGGGAGAACACTGAAGCTTTCTTT. Encoded protein: CASRGENTEAFF.

The chain uses TRBV9 and TRBJ2-1, with TRBD2 identical over 7 bases. The CDR3 covers 15 residues. Trimming cost V 0 bases and J 8 bases; bases outside gene matches: 8. The V gene's germline CDR1 is SGDLS and CDR2 YYNGEE. CDR3 DNA sequence: TGTGCCAGCAGCGTAGTAGGGGCTACTAGCGATGAGCAGTTCTTC. As protein: CASSVVGATSDEQFF.

The chain employs TRBV7-9 and TRBJ1-1; D uncertain. CDR3 length: 14 amino acids. The V gene lost 1 base and the J gene lost 3 bases, with 9 bases spanning the gap. The germline V gene has CDR1 SEHNR and CDR2 FQNEAQ (reference sequence). The DNA for the CDR3 is TGTGCCAGCAGCTTAGTCGGGAAGCACACTGAAGCTTTCTTT. This translates into CASSLVGKHTEAFF.

This clone has more than one count but fewer than ten. The chain has TRBV4-1 and TRBJ1-1; 10 positions agree with TRBD1. The ends lost 0 bases at V and 1 base at J; junction bases unmatched: 5. Germline CDR1 is MGHRA and CDR2 is YSYEKL. The CDR3 is 17 residues long. Here the CDR3 reads CASSQEWDRGSNTEAFF. The CDR3 bases are TGCGCCAGCAGCCAAGAGTGGGACAGGGGTTCGAACACTGAAGCTTTCTTT.

The genes are TRBV5-1 and TRBJ1-2; 11 nucleotides line up with TRBD1. The ends lost 2 bases at V and 6 bases at J; junction bases unmatched: 3. The V gene's germline CDR1 is SGHRS and CDR2 YFSETQ. The CDR3 is made up of 14 amino acids. As DNA, the CDR3 is TGCGCCAGCAGCTTTGGACAGGGGGCTCATGGCTACACCTTC. This gives the protein CASSFGQGAHGYTF.

This clone occurred a few times. The chain links TRBV25-1 to TRBJ1-1; 8 positions agree with TRBD1. With 3 bases clipped from V and 5 bases from J, the junction kept 11 bases outside the gene matches. CDR1 is MGHDK, CDR2 SYGVNS, per germline. CDR3 length: 16 amino acids. The CDR3 DNA is TGTGCCAGCAGTGACCCCAAGGACAGGGTAGGGACTGAAGCTTTCTTT. Residues: CASSDPKDRVGTEAFF.

The genes are TRBV5-1 and TRBJ2-3; the D is unclear. CDR1 SGHRS and CDR2 YFSETQ come from the germline V gene. The CDR3 totals 13 residues. The V and J ends lost 0 bases and 2 bases respectively, with 4 bases between them. The CDR3 sequence is CASSLDITDTQYF. In DNA form, the CDR3 reads TGCGCCAGCAGCTTGGACATCACAGATACGCAGTATTTT.

This chain uses TRBV29-1 with TRBJ2-1; 7 bases line up with TRBD1. Germline CDR1 reads SQVTM; CDR2 reads ANQGSEA. The CDR3 has 12 amino acids. Germline trimming cut 7 bases from V and 10 bases from J; bases unmatched to any gene: 10. The CDR3 DNA is TGCAGCGCCCCGAGGGACAGCGTGGAGCAGTTCTTC. It encodes CSAPRDSVEQFF.

The chain employs TRBV6-5 and TRBJ2-1; 12 positions match TRBD2. The CDR3 loop spans 12 amino acids. Germline CDR1 MNHEY, CDR2 SVGAGI. J was trimmed by 12 bases and V by 6 bases; bases with no gene match: 3. The chain's CDR3 is CASRGLAGLQFF. The DNA for the CDR3 is TGTGCCAGCAGGGGACTAGCGGGTCTGCAGTTCTTC.

V and J are TRBV6-1 and TRBJ2-7; the match to TRBD1 covers 9 bases. The CDR3 is 16 residues long. The trim removed 3 bases at V and 2 bases at J, leaving 8 bases unmatched. Germline V gene data show CDR1 as MNHNS and CDR2 as SASEGT. CDR3 sequence (DNA): TGTGCCAGCAGTGAGAGGAGGGGACAGGGCCCCTACGAGCAGTACTTC. This sequence encodes CASSERRGQGPYEQYF.

This chain connects TRBV5-1 to TRBJ2-2, with a weak D call TRBD1 (6 bases). The germline V gene has CDR1 SGHRS and CDR2 YFSETQ. V was cut by 6 bases and J by 3 bases, with 15 bases left in between. This CDR3 has 15 residues. The DNA of the CDR3 is TGCGCCAGCACCGGGACACAACTGTACACCGGGGAGCTGTTTTTT. Its protein product is CASTGTQLYTGELFF.

The chain has TRBV30 and TRBJ2-5; 8 positions match TRBD2. Unmatched junction bases numbered 4, after V lost 1 base and J lost 0 bases. Germline values: CDR1 GTSNPN, CDR2 SVGIG (reference sequence). The CDR3 totals 15 residues. CDR3 amino acids: CAWSERERDQETQYF. The CDR3 coding sequence is TGTGCCTGGAGTGAGCGGGAGCGGGACCAAGAGACCCAGTACTTC.

V gene TRBV19 combines with J gene TRBJ1-4, with D uncertain. Germline CDR1 LNHDA, CDR2 SQIVND (reference sequence). The V end was cut by 5 bases, the J end by 5 bases, with 18 bases between. The CDR3 contains 16 residues. The DNA for the CDR3 is TGTGCCAGTAGTTTAACTCCCGCGACGGGAAATGAAAAACTGTTTTTT. It codes for CASSLTPATGNEKLFF.

J is TRBJ2-2 and V is TRBV2; D not resolved. The ends were cut back, 7 bases at V and 6 bases at J, with 15 bases in the middle. From germline, CDR1 is SNHLY and CDR2 FYNNEI. CDR3 size: 14 residues. The CDR3 coding sequence is TGTGCCAGCACACGACTCACCGGCTCCGGGGAGCTGTTTTTT. Translated: CASTRLTGSGELFF.

The chain employs TRBV19 and TRBJ2-1; tentatively, D is TRBD2 (5 bases). Trimming stripped 1 base from V and 6 bases from J, with 13 bases between. CDR3 length: 15 residues. CDR1 LNHDA and CDR2 SQIVND come from the germline V gene (reference sequence). Written as DNA, the CDR3 is TGTGCCAGTAGTATAGGTCCCGGGGTCGGCAATGAGCAGTTCTTC. Protein: CASSIGPGVGNEQFF.

This chain uses TRBV29-1 with TRBJ2-2, with 7 nucleotides matching TRBD2. The CDR3 extends over 14 amino acids. Per germline, CDR1 SQVTM and CDR2 ANQGSEA. Trimming took 5 bases from V and 0 from J; bases not matched to a gene: 3. The CDR3 loop reads CSVNGLANTGELFF. The CDR3 nucleotides read TGCAGCGTTAATGGACTAGCGAACACCGGGGAGCTGTTTTTT.

This clone was recorded only once. V is TRBV4-1 and J is TRBJ2-7; a possible D gene is TRBD2 (5 bases). Trimming stripped 2 bases from V and 5 bases from J, with 13 bases between. The CDR3 is 14 residues long. Germline V gene sequence: CDR1 MGHRA, CDR2 YSYEKL. CDR3 residues: CASSQPLGIHEQYF. The CDR3 region has the DNA TGCGCCAGCAGCCAACCCCTCGGGATCCACGAGCAGTACTTC.